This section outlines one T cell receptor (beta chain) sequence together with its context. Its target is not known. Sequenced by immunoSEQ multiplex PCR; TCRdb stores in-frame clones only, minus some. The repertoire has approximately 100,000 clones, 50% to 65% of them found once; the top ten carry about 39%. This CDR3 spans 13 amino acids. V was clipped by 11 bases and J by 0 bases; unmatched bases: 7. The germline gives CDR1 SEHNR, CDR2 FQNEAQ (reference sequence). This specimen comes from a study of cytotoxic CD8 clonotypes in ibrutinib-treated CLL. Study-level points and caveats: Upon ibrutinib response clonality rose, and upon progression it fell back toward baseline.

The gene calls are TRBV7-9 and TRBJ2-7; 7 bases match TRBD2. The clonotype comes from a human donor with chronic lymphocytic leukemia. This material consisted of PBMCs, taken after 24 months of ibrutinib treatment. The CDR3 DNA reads TGTGCCGGTGGGGGGGGTCCCTCCTACGAGCAGTACTTC. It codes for CAGGGGPSYEQYF.